This is a list of T cell receptor beta chains from one sample in a study of human T cells and chemical hapten exposure. TCRdb reprocessed the RACE reads with MiXCR, giving one entry per CDR3 protein. The data show some 89,000 distinct CDR3 sequences, about 10% seen once. The material sequenced was whole blood, taken in connection with sensitization to the hapten diphenylcyclopropenone (DPC). Source of these receptors: a woman aged 25 to 45 with alopecia areata. Some clones in this sample may be carry-over from other donors' samples. Both conserved end residues are part of each CDR3. Fields, in order: V gene, D gene, J gene, clone size, CDR3 protein, CDR3 DNA. D genes are given only for firm matches. Rows give clone size only sometimes, using once, few, many, or a class for an expanded clone.

TRBV5-1,TRBD1,TRBJ1-1,many,CASSWGQGENTEAFF,TGCGCCAGCAGCTGGGGACAGGGGGAGAACACTGAAGCTTTCTTT
TRBV4-1,NA,TRBJ2-7,many,CASSPRLGSYEQYF,TGCGCCAGCAGCCCTCGACTGGGATCCTACGAGCAGTACTTC
TRBV6-5,NA,TRBJ2-7,many,CASSYSASDSYEQYF,TGTGCCAGCAGTTACTCCGCCAGCGACAGCTACGAGCAGTACTTC
TRBV4-3,NA,TRBJ2-7,many,CASSQASSYEQYF,TGCGCCAGCAGCCAGGCGAGCTCCTACGAGCAGTACTTC
TRBV28,NA,TRBJ1-2,many,CASSSLRRGIYGYTF,TGTGCCAGCAGTTCCCTCAGGAGGGGGATCTATGGCTACACCTTC
TRBV29-1,NA,TRBJ2-3,NA,CSVGTGMDTQYF,TGCAGCGTTGGCACCGGGATGGATACGCAGTATTTT
TRBV10-3,TRBD1,TRBJ1-5,NA,CAIGTGDSNQPQHF,TGTGCCATCGGGACAGGGGATAGCAATCAGCCCCAGCATTTT
TRBV7-6,NA,TRBJ2-5,many,CASSFVQGTRETQYF,TGTGCCAGCAGCTTTGTTCAGGGGACCCGAGAGACCCAGTACTTC
TRBV20-1,NA,TRBJ2-2,NA,CSVRTTNTGELFF,TGCAGTGTACGGACAACGAACACCGGGGAGCTGTTTTTT
TRBV7-9,NA,TRBJ2-3,NA,CASRPTQYF,TGTGCCAGCAGACCTACGCAGTATTTT
TRBV20-1,NA,TRBJ2-1,few,CSARDPRGPYNEQFF,TGCAGTGCTAGAGATCCGAGGGGACCGTACAATGAGCAGTTCTTC
TRBV7-6,NA,TRBJ2-5,NA,CASSLGRGAQETQYF,TGTGCCAGCAGCTTAGGCCGTGGGGCCCAAGAGACCCAGTACTTC
TRBV6-2/TRBV6-3,TRBD2,TRBJ2-7,many,CASRNNLAGVYEQYF,TGTGCCAGCAGGAACAATCTAGCGGGAGTATACGAGCAGTACTTC
TRBV7-2,TRBD1,TRBJ2-1,once,CASSLGQGPYNEQFF,TGTGCCAGCAGCCTAGGACAGGGTCCTTACAATGAGCAGTTCTTC
TRBV4-2,NA,TRBJ1-1,many,CASSRSGTANTEAFF,TGTGCCAGCAGCCGAAGTGGGACGGCGAACACTGAAGCTTTCTTT
TRBV29-1,NA,TRBJ2-1,NA,CSVVGFDEQFF,TGCAGCGTTGTAGGGTTTGATGAGCAGTTCTTC
TRBV7-6,NA,TRBJ2-5,many,CASSLGGGRGGGTQYF,TGTGCCAGCAGCTTAGGAGGCGGGAGAGGGGGTGGAACCCAGTACTTC
TRBV2,TRBD1,TRBJ2-7,NA,CASSPPLTGEDF,TGTGCCAGCAGTCCCCCTTTGACAGGGGAGGACTTC
TRBV28,NA,TRBJ2-4,NA,CASSFYGLAKNIQYF,TGTGCCAGCAGTTTTTATGGACTAGCCAAAAACATTCAGTACTTC
TRBV20-1,TRBD2,TRBJ2-7,many,CSAEGLAGSYEQYF,TGCAGTGCTGAGGGACTAGCGGGATCCTACGAGCAGTACTTC
TRBV7-7,TRBD2,TRBJ2-3,many,CASSLGVAGAADTQYF,TGTGCTAGCAGCTTAGGGGTAGCGGGAGCGGCAGATACGCAGTATTTT
TRBV6-1,NA,TRBJ2-7,many,CASSFGTQTYEQYF,TGTGCCAGCAGTTTCGGGACACAGACCTACGAGCAGTACTTC
TRBV6-1,TRBD1,TRBJ2-1,many,CASNRDRASYNEQFF,TGTGCCAGCAACCGGGACAGAGCCTCCTACAATGAGCAGTTCTTC
TRBV12-3/TRBV12-4,TRBD1,TRBJ2-7,few,CASRETGVGEQYF,TGTGCCAGCAGGGAAACAGGGGTGGGGGAGCAGTACTTC
TRBV10-3,NA,TRBJ1-6,many,CAISESVGGVGYSPLHF,TGTGCCATCAGTGAAAGTGTGGGTGGAGTGGGTTATTCACCCCTCCACTTT
TRBV29-1,NA,TRBJ1-1,NA,CSVEGSLNTEAFF,TGCAGCGTTGAGGGCAGCCTGAACACTGAAGCTTTCTTT
TRBV7-2,NA,TRBJ1-1,many,CASSVGTLEAFF,TGTGCCAGCAGCGTGGGGACGCTTGAAGCTTTCTTT
TRBV7-2,NA,TRBJ2-1,NA,CASSLSPSDEQFF,TGTGCCAGCAGCTTAAGTCCTAGCGATGAGCAGTTCTTC
TRBV6-2/TRBV6-3,NA,TRBJ2-2,many,CASRVSVELFF,TGTGCCAGCAGAGTCTCGGTGGAGCTGTTTTTT
TRBV4-3,NA,TRBJ2-5,many,CASSQDRSGGAETQYF,TGCGCCAGCAGCCAAGATAGGTCGGGGGGCGCAGAGACCCAGTACTTC
TRBV5-5,NA,TRBJ1-1,NA,CASSFKDPMNTEAFF,TGTGCCAGCAGCTTTAAGGACCCTATGAACACTGAAGCTTTCTTT
TRBV9,TRBD2,TRBJ2-1,many,CASSVAGGPTWRNEQFF,TGTGCCAGCAGCGTAGCGGGAGGGCCCACTTGGAGAAATGAGCAGTTCTTC
TRBV28,NA,TRBJ1-2,NA,CASQSGSYGYTF,TGTGCCAGCCAGAGCGGTTCGTATGGCTACACCTTC
TRBV28,NA,TRBJ2-7,many,CASKGQGPEQYF,TGTGCCAGCAAGGGGCAGGGTCCCGAGCAGTACTTC
TRBV7-9,TRBD1,TRBJ2-1,many,CASWDRSYNEQFF,TGTGCCAGCTGGGACAGGTCATACAATGAGCAGTTCTTC
TRBV20-1,TRBD1,TRBJ2-3,few,CSALDRTSSSTDTQYF,TGCAGTGCTCTGGACAGGACGAGCTCTAGCACAGATACGCAGTATTTT
TRBV29-1,NA,TRBJ2-7,NA,CSVASTAYEQYF,TGCAGCGTCGCTTCGACTGCCTACGAGCAGTACTTC
TRBV6-2/TRBV6-3,NA,TRBJ1-5,many,CASSSDRNQPQHF,TGTGCCAGCAGTTCCGACAGAAATCAGCCCCAGCATTTT
TRBV5-1,TRBD2,TRBJ2-7,many,CASSLVAGYSYEQYF,TGCGCCAGCAGCTTGGTAGCGGGCTACTCCTACGAGCAGTACTTC
TRBV27,TRBD1,TRBJ2-3,NA,CASSVTGATDTQYF,TGTGCCAGCAGTGTGACAGGGGCCACAGATACGCAGTATTTT
TRBV6-6,NA,TRBJ2-2,NA,CASSRTTGELFF,TGTGCCAGCAGCAGGACCACCGGGGAGCTGTTTTTT
TRBV2,TRBD1,TRBJ2-6,NA,CASRRQGSSGANVLTF,TGTGCCAGCAGGCGACAGGGTTCCTCTGGGGCCAACGTCCTGACTTTC
TRBV3-1,NA,TRBJ1-2,many,CASSQKGAPGYTF,TGTGCCAGCAGCCAAAAAGGGGCGCCGGGCTACACCTTC
TRBV12-3/TRBV12-4,NA,TRBJ2-3,NA,CASTKGGGLTDTQYF,TGTGCCAGCACTAAAGGGGGGGGGCTGACAGATACGCAGTATTTT
TRBV29-1,NA,TRBJ1-1,many,CSVERQADTEAFF,TGCAGCGTCGAACGGCAGGCGGACACTGAAGCTTTCTTT
TRBV2,TRBD1,TRBJ2-7,many,CASSEGTGFRYEQYF,TGTGCCAGCAGTGAAGGGACAGGGTTTCGGTACGAGCAGTACTTC
TRBV5-1,NA,TRBJ1-6,few,CASSLAGFGNSPLHF,TGCGCCAGCAGCTTGGCAGGGTTTGGTAATTCACCCCTCCACTTT